The 23 T cell receptor beta chains in this list originate from one sample, sequenced in a study of T cells after yellow fever vaccination. MiXCR was run by TCRdb on the 5' RACE reads, yielding one entry per CDR3 protein. Of roughly 160,000 distinct CDR3 sequences detected, around 8.5% appear once; the ten largest clones hold approximately 39%. The sequencing here drew on CD8+ T cells sorted from PBMCs, taken 45 days after the yellow fever booster vaccination. These receptors originate from a man younger than 35 who received the YFV17D yellow fever vaccine.

This clonotype appeared many times. The chain recombines TRBV6-5 with TRBJ1-2; D ambiguous. Between the trimmed V and J ends, which lost 4 bases and 1 base, there was a span of 7 bases. Germline V gene sequence: CDR1 MNHEY, CDR2 SVGAGI. The CDR3 totals 13 residues. The CDR3 reads CASSSSVNYGYTF. CDR3 coding DNA: TGTGCCAGCAGTTCCAGTGTTAACTATGGCTACACCTTC.

This clonotype turned up a few times. The rearrangement links TRBV7-2 to TRBJ2-1; 9 positions agree with TRBD2. Germline V gives CDR1 SGHTA, CDR2 FQGNSA. This CDR3 comprises 16 residues. J was trimmed by 4 bases and V by 1 base; bases with no gene match: 5. In DNA form, the CDR3 reads TGTGCCAGCAGCTTAGTGCGGGGGGGCCAATACAATGAGCAGTTCTTC. Translating it yields CASSLVRGGQYNEQFF.

This clonotype occurred a few times. The chain is built from TRBV6-1 and TRBJ2-3; D uncertain. Germline CDR1 MNHNS, CDR2 SASEGT. The CDR3 contains 17 residues. Trimming took off 2 bases at V and 0 bases at J, with 15 bases between the two ends. In DNA form, the CDR3 reads TGTGCCAGCAGTGAAACCATTGGGCATACTAGCACAGATACGCAGTATTTT. As protein: CASSETIGHTSTDTQYF.

The rearrangement links TRBV27 to TRBJ2-6; D is ambiguous. V was clipped by 8 bases and J by 0 bases, with 11 bases between them. The CDR3 has 15 residues. In germline, CDR1 is MNHEY, CDR2 SMNVEV (reference sequence). CDR3 nucleotides: TGTGCCAGCTCCCCCATTGGCTCTGGGGCCAACGTCCTGACTTTC. Translation: CASSPIGSGANVLTF.

The chain is built from TRBV11-2 and TRBJ2-1; D not certain. Germline loops: CDR1 SGHAT, CDR2 FQNNGV. The length of the CDR3 is 17 residues. The V end was cut by 1 base, the J end by 3 bases, with 16 bases between. The CDR3 is CASSLAQRVYSYNEQFF. The CDR3 nucleotides are TGTGCCAGCAGCTTAGCCCAAAGGGTCTATAGCTACAATGAGCAGTTCTTC.

This clonotype was counted a few times. The chain recombines TRBV12-3 or TRBV12-4 with TRBJ1-5; 7 nucleotides agree with TRBD1. J was trimmed by 5 bases and V by 5 bases; bases with no gene match: 6. The CDR3 runs 14 residues. The CDR3 DNA follows: TGTGCCAGCAGTCCGGCAGGGGGGGATCAGCCCCAGCATTTT. It codes for CASSPAGGDQPQHF.

This clonotype was detected a few times. This chain links TRBV6-5 with TRBJ2-6; TRBD1 agrees at 7 bases. There are 16 residues in the CDR3. Germline lookup yields CDR1 MNHEY and CDR2 SVGAGI. J gave up 0 bases and V 4 bases, and 3 bases lay outside the gene matches. The CDR3 nucleotides are TGTGCCAGCAGTTGGGCAGGGGGCTCTGGGGCCAACGTCCTGACTTTC. Translating gives CASSWAGGSGANVLTF.

The gene calls are TRBV5-6 and TRBJ2-1; D may be TRBD1 (6 bases). Per germline, CDR1 SGHDT and CDR2 YYEEEE. There are 15 residues in the CDR3. V was pared by 5 bases and J by 6 bases, with 18 bases between. The CDR3 DNA is TGTGCCAGCAGAGAGTTCTACAGGGTCATCAATGAGCAGTTCTTC. Its protein is CASREFYRVINEQFF.

This clonotype appeared a few times. V usage is TRBV20-1 and J usage is TRBJ2-1; the D gene is possibly TRBD1 (5 bases). This CDR3 comprises 15 residues. The V end was cut by 2 bases, the J end by 4 bases, with 15 bases between. Germline loops: CDR1 DFQATT, CDR2 SNEGSKA (reference sequence). The CDR3: CSARIQYGAYNEQFF. The CDR3 DNA reads as TGCAGTGCTAGAATTCAATATGGGGCTTACAATGAGCAGTTCTTC.

This clonotype was recorded a few times. The rearrangement joins TRBV5-5 to TRBJ1-1; 8 bases fit TRBD1. This CDR3 is built from 18 residues. Trimming at V came to 4 bases and at J to 0 bases, leaving 14 bases not matched to a gene. CDR1 and CDR2 (germline): SGHKS, YYEKEE (reference sequence). The CDR3 sequence is CASSPLGRTGPMNTEAFF. As DNA, the CDR3 is TGTGCCAGCAGCCCCCTGGGACGGACAGGGCCCATGAACACTGAAGCTTTCTTT.

In this sample, this clonotype turned up many times. J is TRBJ1-1 and V is TRBV9; tentatively, D is TRBD1 (6 bases). The CDR3 totals 15 residues. CDR1 is SGDLS and CDR2 is YYNGEE in the germline V gene. V lost 3 bases and J lost 0, with 12 bases in between. Here the CDR3 DNA reads TGTGCCAGCAGCGCCCGAGACAGGCTGAACACTGAAGCTTTCTTT. It yields the protein CASSARDRLNTEAFF.

A few counts support this clonotype. The chain uses TRBV4-3 and TRBJ2-1; perhaps TRBD2 as D (7 bases). The ends were cut back, 0 bases at V and 0 bases at J, with 12 bases in the middle. Germline V gives CDR1 LGHNA, CDR2 YSLEER. The CDR3 spans 17 residues. The CDR3 bases are TGCGCCAGCAGCCAAGAGGGGGGGCCCCTCTCCTACAATGAGCAGTTCTTC. The encoded protein is CASSQEGGPLSYNEQFF.

Only a few counts were recorded for this clonotype. The chain combines TRBV6-2 or TRBV6-3 with TRBJ2-7, with D possibly being TRBD1 (5 bases). This CDR3 region has 11 residues. Germline CDR1 is MNHEY and CDR2 is SVGEGT. Trimming pared 5 bases from V and 4 bases from J, leaving 6 bases between. CDR3 nucleotides: TGTGCCAGCAGTACAGGTTACGAGCAGTACTTC. Its translation: CASSTGYEQYF.

Only a few counts were recorded for this clonotype. This chain links TRBV6-2 or TRBV6-3 with TRBJ2-7; 12 nucleotides agree with TRBD2. Germline trimming cut 0 bases from V and 2 bases from J; bases unmatched to any gene: 2. Germline lookup yields CDR1 MNHEY and CDR2 SVGEGT. This CDR3 has 16 amino acids. This CDR3 reads CASSYSRTSGAYEQYF. CDR3 sequence (DNA): TGTGCCAGCAGTTACTCGAGGACTAGCGGGGCCTACGAGCAGTACTTC.

In its sample, this clonotype was seen a few times. The chain combines TRBV7-2 with TRBJ1-4; D may be TRBD1 (6 bases). Germline values: CDR1 SGHTA, CDR2 FQGNSA. CDR3 length equals 19 residues. Trimming took 4 bases from V and 4 from J, leaving 25 bases between them. CDR3 amino acids: CASSSPPEAGTRLNEKLFF. DNA for the CDR3: TGTGCCAGCAGCTCACCTCCTGAAGCCGGGACAAGACTTAATGAAAAACTGTTTTTT.

CDR3 in DNA: TGCAGTGCTAGAGCCCGTGGGACAGGGAATCAGCCCCAGCATTTT. Its protein product is CSARARGTGNQPQHF. The chain employs TRBV20-1 and TRBJ1-5; 9 bases align to TRBD1. CDR3 length equals 15 residues. Germline trimming cut 1 base from V and 4 bases from J; bases unmatched to any gene: 5. Germline lookup yields CDR1 DFQATT and CDR2 SNEGSKA (reference sequence).

The chain uses TRBV5-1 and TRBJ2-1, with TRBD2 matching 14 bases. CDR3 length: 15 amino acids. Germline V gene data show CDR1 as SGHRS and CDR2 as YFSETQ. The V and J ends lost 3 bases and 7 bases, in that order; junction bases with no gene match: 3. The CDR3 reads CASSYRLAGGNEQFF. CDR3 coding DNA: TGCGCCAGCAGCTATCGACTAGCGGGGGGGAATGAGCAGTTCTTC.

This chain joins TRBV7-9 and TRBJ2-7, with 8 bases aligning to TRBD1. V was pared by 5 bases and J by 2 bases, with 11 bases of the junction left unmatched. The CDR3 has 16 amino acids. From germline, CDR1 is SEHNR and CDR2 FQNEAQ (reference sequence). This CDR3 is CASSSNYRGAPYEQYF. The CDR3 bases are TGTGCCAGCAGCAGTAACTACAGGGGGGCTCCCTACGAGCAGTACTTC.

This clonotype was seen ten or more times. The chain has TRBV5-4 and TRBJ2-1; D remains unclear. This CDR3 contains 14 residues. Deletions cut 0 bases from V and 5 bases from J, with 9 bases between. Germline CDR1 SGHNT, CDR2 YYREEE (reference sequence). The CDR3: CASSLEPVNNEQFF. Written as DNA, the CDR3 is TGTGCCAGCAGCTTGGAGCCAGTCAACAATGAGCAGTTCTTC. Together with reference TRBV5-4 and TRBJ2-1, the CDR3 gives the full variable domain: ETGVTQSPTHLIKTRGQQVTLRCSSQSGHNTVSWYQQALGQGPQFIFQYYREEENGRGNFPPRFSGLQFPNYSSELNVNALELDDSALYLCASSLEPVNNEQFFGPGTRLTVL.

The chain couples TRBV19 to TRBJ2-4; D is unresolved. V was cut by 8 bases and J by 3 bases, with 11 bases left in between. CDR3 length: 13 amino acids. CDR1 is LNHDA, CDR2 SQIVND, per germline (reference sequence). For the CDR3, the DNA is TGTGCCAGTGAATTCGGCAACAAAAACATTCAGTACTTC. Its protein is CASEFGNKNIQYF.

The rearrangement links TRBV4-3 to TRBJ2-1; no reliable D call. Germline V gene sequence: CDR1 LGHNA, CDR2 YSLEER. The CDR3 runs 15 residues. The V gene lost 3 bases and the J gene lost 8 bases, with 17 bases spanning the gap. CDR3 in amino acids: CASSQGPSNVDEQFF. In DNA, the CDR3 is TGCGCCAGCAGCCAGGGCCCTTCCAATGTCGATGAGCAGTTCTTC.

The table lists this clonotype with many counts. The rearrangement links TRBV4-1 to TRBJ2-7; D is perhaps TRBD1 (5 bases). CDR1 and CDR2 (germline): MGHRA, YSYEKL. This CDR3 contains 13 residues. V dropped 2 bases and J dropped 4 bases, with 9 bases sitting between them. The CDR3 DNA is TGCGCCAGCAGCCAACGAAAGGGGTACGAGCAGTACGTC. It is translated as CASSQRKGYEQYV.

This chain uses TRBV28 with TRBJ1-5; tentatively, D is TRBD1 (6 bases). Germline V gene data show CDR1 as MDHEN and CDR2 as SYDVKM. With 6 bases removed from V and 4 bases from J, the gap between germline ends came to 19 bases. The CDR3 runs to 16 residues. The CDR3, as DNA: TGTGCCAGCAGGTATCAGGGGTTGCTTCTTAATCAGCCCCAGCATTTT. It translates to CASRYQGLLLNQPQHF. The full variable domain, rest sourced from reference TRBV28 and TRBJ1-5, is DVKVTQSSRYLVKRTGEKVFLECVQDMDHENMFWYRQDPGLGLRLIYFSYDVKMKEKGDIPEGYSVSREKKERFSLILESASTNQTSMYLCASRYQGLLLNQPQHFGDGTRLSIL.